The clone carrying this TCR beta chain was seen a few times. The antigen remains unidentified. Individual cDNA molecules each received unique molecular identifiers attached to them. TCRdb redid the calling of the 5' RACE reads with MiXCR, one entry per CDR3 protein. The sample gives 70,000 to 85,000 distinct CDR3 sequences, roughly 12% of which show up once; less than 8.5% is in the top ten. The record originates from a study of early T cells in non-severe SARS-CoV-2 infection. About the study: Chains were not paired, and sequencing was done on bulk RNA from unsorted whole blood.

The CDR3 loop spans 16 amino acids. Germline V gives CDR1 SGDLS, CDR2 YYNGEE. V shed 3 bases and J 7 bases; nucleotides not matched to a gene: 8. Study results and limitations: The study's VDJdb matching favored anti-spike CD8 responses and missed private and CD4 specificities.

What was sequenced was whole blood. The clonotype comes from an adult who was a healthcare worker with PCR-confirmed SARS-CoV-2 infection or an uninfected control (not recorded which). The rearrangement uses TRBV9 and TRBJ2-2; 11 bases align to TRBD2. The CDR3 DNA follows: TGTGCCAGCAGCGCGGGACTAGCGGAATCTTTCGGGGAGCTGTTTTTT. Its translation: CASSAGLAESFGELFF.